This is a list of T cell receptor beta chains from one sample in a study of PD-L1 blockade in urothelial cancer. Libraries were prepared by immunoSEQ multiplex PCR; TCRdb keeps only in-frame clonotypes and omits some of them. This sample yields around 40,000 clones, of which about 89% are seen a single time; around 11% belongs to the top ten. Sequenced here: PBMCs, sampled around atezolizumab (anti-PD-L1) treatment. These receptors were taken from a woman in her fifties or sixties with urothelial cancer. CDR3s leave out the opening cysteine and the closing phenylalanine or tryptophan. D genes are given only for firm matches.

CDR3 length	J gene	D gene	V gene	CDR3 protein
14	TRBJ2-1	TRBD2	TRBV9	ASSVRPGLAGEEQF
12	TRBJ2-3	NA	TRBV7-6	ASKGGGYTDTQY
13	TRBJ2-5	NA	TRBV15	ATSSAAGVGETQY
15	TRBJ1-5	TRBD1	TRBV19	ASSFGTGGYSNQPQH
16	TRBJ2-7	TRBD2	TRBV7-2	ASSLAPQVAGGPYEQY
11	TRBJ2-7	TRBD2	TRBV7-3	ASSSGLDREQY
13	TRBJ1-1	TRBD1	TRBV5-4	ASGGSGQGASEAF
13	TRBJ1-5	NA	TRBV21-1	ASSTRGQSNQPQH
13	TRBJ2-3	NA	TRBV13	ASSPRTGGTDTQY
15	TRBJ1-3	TRBD1	TRBV4-1	ASSQVATGGFGNTIY